This T cell receptor (beta chain) was sequenced for a study of T cells in Graves' hyperthyroidism and ophthalmopathy. Broader study findings: Most clonotypes expanded in thyroid above 0.001 were likewise present in blood. Model-based prediction identified ophthalmopathy a median 6.5 months prior to its onset.

On this clonotype itself: As yet, its antigen is unknown.

The CDR3 spans 14 residues. The V end lost 4 bases, the J end lost 6 bases, and 15 bases lay between the germline ends. The germline gives CDR1 MNHEY, CDR2 SVGEGT. Amplification of TCR beta CDR3 regions used RNA as the template. The study used the HTBI primer set for a first-round RT-PCR of the TCR CDR3. TCRdb redid the calling of the multiplex PCR reads with MiXCR, one entry per CDR3 protein. This sample carries about 590,000 distinct CDR3 sequences, approximately 15% of them seen once, and the ten largest clones take under 7.5%. Diagnoses were made from clinical symptoms, serum measures (thyroxine and TRAb), thyroid ultrasound and orbital computed tomography. The authors obtained PBMCs from over 8.5 ml of fresh peripheral blood.

This chain connects TRBV6-2 or TRBV6-3 to TRBJ1-1; D perhaps matches TRBD1 (5 bases). The sample taken for sequencing was blood. The receptor comes from a woman aged 25 to 39 with Graves' hyperthyroidism. The CDR3, as DNA: TGTGCCAGCAGTTTTTTCGGGCAGGGATCTGAAGCTTTCTTT. Translating gives CASSFFGQGSEAFF.